These 25 T cell receptor beta chains share one sample of origin, sequenced in a study of cytomegalovirus exposure and HLA in healthy donors. Produced via immunoSEQ multiplex PCR; TCRdb's table is partial and in-frame only. The table lists almost 70,000 clones, nearly 96% of them singletons, with 4.5% to 5% in the top ten. Material: PBMCs. Every receptor here comes from a woman younger than 30 in good health and CMV-seropositive.

J is TRBJ1-5 and V is TRBV27, with D unclear. The germline V gene encodes CDR1 MNHEY and CDR2 SMNVEV (reference sequence). V was clipped by 4 bases and J by 3 bases, with 13 bases between them. The CDR3 covers 15 residues. The CDR3 DNA follows: TGTGCCAGCAGTTCCCACCCCGTAGACAATCAGCCCCAGCATTTT. It specifies CASSSHPVDNQPQHF.

The genes are TRBV28 and TRBJ2-7, with 10 positions matching TRBD1. This CDR3 contains 14 residues. The germline CDR1 and CDR2 sequences are MDHEN and SYDVKM. V was clipped by 5 bases and J by 5 bases; unmatched bases: 6. The CDR3 here is CASSRDRGTHEQYF. In DNA, the CDR3 is TGTGCCAGCAGTCGGGACAGGGGTACCCACGAGCAGTACTTC.

The chain couples TRBV7-9 to TRBJ2-3; possible D gene TRBD2, 6 bases. The CDR3 sequence is 14 residues long. Looked up from germline, CDR1 is SEHNR and CDR2 is FQNEAQ (reference sequence). Trimming left V 8 bases short and J 0 bases short, with 12 bases between. CDR3 residues: CASGPGTSTDTQYF. CDR3 DNA sequence: TGTGCCAGCGGGCCCGGGACTAGCACAGATACGCAGTATTTT.

V is TRBV19 and J is TRBJ1-1; D ambiguous. CDR1 is LNHDA and CDR2 is SQIVND in the germline V gene (reference sequence). The CDR3 runs to 11 residues. V was clipped by 5 bases and J by 7 bases, with 8 bases between them. The CDR3 DNA follows: TGTGCCAGTAGTGCGTTGTTTGAAGCTTTCTTT. It encodes CASSALFEAFF.

The J gene is TRBJ1-1, the V gene TRBV5-4; D uncertain. V was trimmed by 0 bases and J by 11 bases, leaving 8 bases between them. The CDR3 covers 11 residues. The germline CDR1 and CDR2 sequences are SGHNT and YYREEE (reference sequence). CDR3 bases: TGTGCCAGCAGCTTGGCACTGTTGGCTTTCTTT. This sequence encodes CASSLALLAFF.

This chain links TRBV6-1 with TRBJ1-5, with D unclear. V was trimmed by 4 bases and J by 4 bases, leaving 14 bases between them. Per the germline V gene, CDR1 is MNHNS and CDR2 is SASEGT. The CDR3 covers 15 residues. The CDR3 region has the DNA TGTGCCAGCAGTGCCACAGCCTTTGGGAATCAGCCCCAGCATTTT. Its protein is CASSATAFGNQPQHF.

The CDR3 loop is CSVSPRETQYF. The CDR3, as DNA: TGCAGTGTGAGCCCGCGGGAGACCCAGTACTTC. The chain carries TRBV20-1 and TRBJ2-5; D call uncertain. The CDR3 runs 11 residues. V was pared by 7 bases and J by 5 bases, with 11 bases between. Germline V gives CDR1 DFQATT, CDR2 SNEGSKA (reference sequence).

CDR3 nucleotides: TGTGCCAGCGGATTTAGCCAGGGACTATCAGATGGCTACACCTTC. It specifies CASGFSQGLSDGYTF. V is TRBV13 and J is TRBJ1-2; D is perhaps TRBD1 (5 bases). Looked up from germline, CDR1 is PRHDT and CDR2 is FYEKMQ (reference sequence). CDR3 size: 15 residues. Trimming shortened V by 8 bases and J by 6 bases, and 22 bases separated the two germline ends.

This clone was seen once. J is TRBJ2-1 and V is TRBV19; TRBD2 is a possible D gene (6 bases). The CDR3 runs to 13 residues. Deletions cut 7 bases from V and 2 bases from J, with 9 bases between. Germline CDR1 and CDR2: LNHDA and SQIVND (reference sequence). The CDR3: CASTGEAYNEQFF. The CDR3 DNA reads as TGTGCCAGTACGGGGGAGGCCTACAATGAGCAGTTCTTC.

J is TRBJ2-1 and V is TRBV11-2; TRBD2 agrees at 11 bases. CDR1 and CDR2 from the germline V gene are SGHAT and FQNNGV. V gave up 5 bases and J gave up 8 bases; unmatched junction bases: 11. CDR3 length: 16 amino acids. The DNA of the CDR3 is TGTGCCAGCAGCAGAAAACTAGCGGGAGTTTTCGATGAGCAGTTCTTC. Its protein is CASSRKLAGVFDEQFF.

The chain recombines TRBV28 with TRBJ1-2; the match to TRBD1 covers 10 bases. J was trimmed by 5 bases and V by 4 bases; bases with no gene match: 1. Germline lookup yields CDR1 MDHEN and CDR2 SYDVKM. This CDR3 comprises 13 residues. The CDR3 loop reads CASSWGQGYGYTF. The CDR3 DNA follows: TGTGCCAGCAGTTGGGGACAGGGGTATGGCTACACCTTC.

The V and J genes are TRBV9 and TRBJ1-5; D remains ambiguous. The length of the CDR3 is 13 residues. CDR1 and CDR2 (germline): SGDLS, YYNGEE. V was shortened by 3 bases and J by 1 base, with 5 bases between the two germline ends. The CDR3: CASSARSNQPQHF. The CDR3 coding sequence is TGTGCCAGCAGCGCGAGAAGCAATCAGCCCCAGCATTTT.

The chain uses TRBV10-3 and TRBJ2-1; 15 bases are shared with TRBD2. Looked up from germline, CDR1 is ENHRY and CDR2 is SYGVKD. V was clipped by 2 bases and J by 4 bases; unmatched bases: 3. This CDR3 is 17 amino acids long. The CDR3 protein is CAISEGLAGGPYNEQFF. The CDR3 DNA reads as TGTGCCATCAGTGAGGGACTAGCGGGAGGGCCATACAATGAGCAGTTCTTC.

The table lists this clone with a count of one. J is TRBJ2-7 and V is TRBV14; tentative D call: TRBD1 (5 bases). CDR3 size: 13 residues. The V gene lost 4 bases and the J gene lost 1 base, with 8 bases spanning the gap. Per germline, CDR1 SGHDN and CDR2 FVKESK. The CDR3 region has the DNA TGTGCCAGCAGCCCGACAGTATCCTACGAGCAGTACTTC. Its protein is CASSPTVSYEQYF. Combining the CDR3 with reference TRBV14 and TRBJ2-7 gives the whole variable domain EAGVTQFPSHSVIEKGQTVTLRCDPISGHDNLYWYRRVMGKEIKFLLHFVKESKQDESGMPNNRFLAERTGGTYSTLKVQPAELEDSGVYFCASSPTVSYEQYFGPGTRLTVT.

V is TRBV15 and J is TRBJ2-5, with TRBD2 matching over 7 bases. The CDR3 is 15 amino acids. Germline CDR1 and CDR2: LNHNV and YYDKDF (reference sequence). J lost 1 base, V lost 0 bases, and 2 bases had no gene match. CDR3 nucleotide sequence: TGTGCCACCAGCAGAGATGGGACTACCCAAGAGACCCAGTACTTC. This encodes CATSRDGTTQETQYF.

The chain uses TRBV30 and TRBJ1-5, with D maybe TRBD1 (5 bases). Trimming removed 1 base at V and 5 bases at J, with 12 bases between. The length of the CDR3 is 14 residues. CDR1 GTSNPN and CDR2 SVGIG come from the germline V gene (reference sequence). CDR3 sequence: CAWSGTRGDQPQHF. For the CDR3, the DNA is TGTGCCTGGAGTGGGACCCGGGGGGATCAGCCCCAGCATTTT.

The gene calls are TRBV27 and TRBJ2-7; TRBD1 agrees at 9 bases. V gave up 0 bases and J gave up 3 bases; unmatched junction bases: 9. CDR1 MNHEY and CDR2 SMNVEV come from the germline V gene (reference sequence). CDR3 length: 17 amino acids. For the CDR3, the DNA is TGTGCCAGCAGTTTATCCGGGACAGGGTGGTCGGACTACGAGCAGTACTTC. Residues: CASSLSGTGWSDYEQYF.

The gene calls are TRBV11-1 and TRBJ2-1, with D unclear. Germline V gene sequence: CDR1 SGHAT, CDR2 FQDESV (reference sequence). V gave up 3 bases and J gave up 0 bases, with 9 bases separating them. This CDR3 is built from 15 residues. The CDR3 DNA reads as TGTGCCAGCAGCTTCGAACCGAGCTCCTACAATGAGCAGTTCTTC. It specifies CASSFEPSSYNEQFF.

The chain uses TRBV6-1 and TRBJ2-4; 9 bases map to TRBD1. Unmatched junction bases numbered 5, after V lost 1 base and J lost 7 bases. Germline V lookup: CDR1 MNHNS, CDR2 SASEGT. The CDR3 spans 15 residues. The CDR3, as DNA: TGTGCCAGCAGTGAAGGCCTCGGACAGGGGAACATTCAGTACTTC. It yields the protein CASSEGLGQGNIQYF.

In nucleotides, the CDR3 is TGTGCCAGCAGCTTCAATCCCACAGGGTTTGCAGATACGCAGTATTTT. This codes for CASSFNPTGFADTQYF. The genes are TRBV11-3 and TRBJ2-3, with D perhaps matching TRBD1 (6 bases). V was cut by 3 bases and J by 4 bases, with 17 bases left in between. The germline CDR1 and CDR2 sequences are SGHNT and YENEEA. The CDR3 runs to 16 residues.

The chain carries TRBV27 and TRBJ2-1; TRBD2 agrees at 10 bases. Per the germline V gene, CDR1 is MNHEY and CDR2 is SMNVEV (reference sequence). Trimming removed 7 bases from V and 7 bases from J; junction bases left unmatched: 10. CDR3 length: 15 amino acids. CDR3 in DNA: TGTGCCAGCAAGTCGGTACTAGCGGGAAATAATGAGCAGTTCTTC. Amino acids: CASKSVLAGNNEQFF.

The chain carries TRBV27 and TRBJ2-1; 7 nucleotides line up with TRBD2. The trim removed 7 bases at V and 5 bases at J, leaving 11 bases unmatched. The germline CDR1 and CDR2 sequences are MNHEY and SMNVEV (reference sequence). The CDR3 is 15 amino acids. CDR3 sequence reads: CASNTPASGNNEQFF. The CDR3 region has the DNA TGTGCCAGCAACACTCCGGCTAGCGGAAACAATGAGCAGTTCTTC.

The chain uses TRBV15 and TRBJ2-1; 9 bases are shared with TRBD2. Germline V CDR1 and CDR2: LNHNV, YYDKDF (reference sequence). The J segment lost 8 bases and the V segment lost 1 base, leaving 18 bases of the junction unmatched. CDR3 length equals 19 residues. CDR3 region: CATSRVVKGLLAGMDEQFF. The CDR3 nucleotides read TGTGCCACCAGCAGAGTAGTTAAAGGTCTTCTAGCGGGAATGGATGAGCAGTTCTTC.

The chain has TRBV28 and TRBJ1-4; D may be TRBD1 (5 bases). The V and J ends lost 6 bases and 8 bases respectively, with 19 bases between them. Germline CDR1 reads MDHEN; CDR2 reads SYDVKM. This CDR3 contains 15 residues. The CDR3 DNA follows: TGTGCCAGCAGCCTCGGGGGGACTCCCAGAGAAAAACTGTTTTTT. It specifies CASSLGGTPREKLFF.

J is TRBJ2-5 and V is TRBV5-1; TRBD1 matches 9 bases. The V gene's germline CDR1 is SGHRS and CDR2 YFSETQ. CDR3 length: 16 residues. With V trimmed by 3 bases and J by 5 bases, 11 bases remained unmatched. This chain's CDR3 is CASSSSRQGESETQYF. The CDR3 DNA is TGCGCCAGCAGCTCATCTCGACAGGGGGAATCGGAGACCCAGTACTTC. Supplemented by reference TRBV5-1 and TRBJ2-5, the full variable domain reads KAGVTQTPRYLIKTRGQQVTLSCSPISGHRSVSWYQQTPGQGLQFLFEYFSETQRNKGNFPGRFSGRQFSNSRSEMNVSTLELGDSALYLCASSSSRQGESETQYFGPGTRLLVL.